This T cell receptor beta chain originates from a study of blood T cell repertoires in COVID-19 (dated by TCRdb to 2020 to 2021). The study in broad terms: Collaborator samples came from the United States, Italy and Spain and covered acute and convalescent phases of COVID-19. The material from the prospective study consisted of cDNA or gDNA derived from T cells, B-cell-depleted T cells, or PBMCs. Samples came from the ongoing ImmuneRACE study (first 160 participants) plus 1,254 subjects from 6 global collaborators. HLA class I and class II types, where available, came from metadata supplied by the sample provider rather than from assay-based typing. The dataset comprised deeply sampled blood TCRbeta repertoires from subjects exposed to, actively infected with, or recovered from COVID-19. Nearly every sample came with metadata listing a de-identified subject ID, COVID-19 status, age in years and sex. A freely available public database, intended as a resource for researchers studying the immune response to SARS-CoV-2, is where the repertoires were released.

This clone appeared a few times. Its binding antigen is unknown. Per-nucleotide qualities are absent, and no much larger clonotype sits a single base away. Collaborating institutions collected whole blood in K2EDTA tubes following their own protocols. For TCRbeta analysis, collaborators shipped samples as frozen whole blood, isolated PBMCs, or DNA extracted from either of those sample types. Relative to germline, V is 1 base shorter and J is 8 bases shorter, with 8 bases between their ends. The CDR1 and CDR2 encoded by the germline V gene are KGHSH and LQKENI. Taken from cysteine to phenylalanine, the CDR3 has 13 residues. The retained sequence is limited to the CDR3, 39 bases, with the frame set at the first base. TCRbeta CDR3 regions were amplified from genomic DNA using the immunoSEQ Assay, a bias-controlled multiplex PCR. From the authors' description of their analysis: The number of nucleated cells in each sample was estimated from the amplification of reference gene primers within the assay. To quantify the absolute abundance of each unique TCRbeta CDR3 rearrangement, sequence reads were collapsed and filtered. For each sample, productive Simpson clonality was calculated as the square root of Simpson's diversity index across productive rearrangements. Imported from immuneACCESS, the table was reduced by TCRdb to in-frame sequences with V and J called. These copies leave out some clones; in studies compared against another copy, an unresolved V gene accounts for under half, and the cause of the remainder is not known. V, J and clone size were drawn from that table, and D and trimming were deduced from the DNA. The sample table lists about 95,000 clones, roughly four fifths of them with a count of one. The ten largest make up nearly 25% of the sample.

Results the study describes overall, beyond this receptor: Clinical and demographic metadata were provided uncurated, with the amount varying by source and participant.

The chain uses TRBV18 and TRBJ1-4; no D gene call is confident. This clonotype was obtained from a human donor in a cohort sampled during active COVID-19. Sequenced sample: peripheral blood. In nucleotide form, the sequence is TGTGCCAGCTCACCACGGGGAGGGGAAAAACTGTTTTTT. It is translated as CASSPRGGEKLFF.